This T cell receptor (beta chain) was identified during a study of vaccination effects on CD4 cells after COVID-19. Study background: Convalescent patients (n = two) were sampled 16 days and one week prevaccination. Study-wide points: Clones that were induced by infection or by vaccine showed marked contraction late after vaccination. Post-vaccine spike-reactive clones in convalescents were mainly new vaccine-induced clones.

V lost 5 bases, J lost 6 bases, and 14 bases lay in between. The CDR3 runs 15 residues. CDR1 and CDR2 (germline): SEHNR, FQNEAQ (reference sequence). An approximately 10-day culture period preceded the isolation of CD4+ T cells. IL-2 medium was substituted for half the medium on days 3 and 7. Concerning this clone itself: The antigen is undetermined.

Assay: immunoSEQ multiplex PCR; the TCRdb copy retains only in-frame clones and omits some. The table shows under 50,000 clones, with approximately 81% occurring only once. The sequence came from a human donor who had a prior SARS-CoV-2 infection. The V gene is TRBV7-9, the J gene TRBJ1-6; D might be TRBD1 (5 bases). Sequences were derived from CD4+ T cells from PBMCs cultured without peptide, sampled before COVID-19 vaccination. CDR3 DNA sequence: TGTGCCAGCAGCCCGGGGACGGTGACTAATTCACCCCTCCACTTT. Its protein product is CASSPGTVTNSPLHF. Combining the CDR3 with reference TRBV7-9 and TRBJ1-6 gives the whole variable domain DTGVSQNPRHKITKRGQNVTFRCDPISEHNRLYWYRQTLGQGPEFLTYFQNEAQLEKSRLLSDRFSAERPKGSFSTLEIQRTEQGDSAMYLCASSPGTVTNSPLHFGNGTRLTVT.